The rows below give T cell receptor beta chains drawn from one sample of a study of blood T cell repertoires in COVID-19. The repertoire was sequenced with immunoSEQ multiplex PCR; TCRdb's copy has only in-frame clones and lacks some. The sample records some 27,000 clones, 89% being singletons. Sequencing was performed on peripheral blood. The origin of the receptors is a human donor in a cohort sampled during active COVID-19. CDR3s include the opening cysteine and the closing phenylalanine or tryptophan. A D gene is named only where the DNA matches it firmly. Clone size, where shown, is once, few, many, or a class for clones that have expanded.

j_call v_call clone_size d_call cdr3_length cdr3_aa cdr3_nt
TRBJ1-2 TRBV6-5 - - 12 CASTELPPGYTF TGTGCCAGCACCGAGTTACCCCCTGGCTACACCTTC
TRBJ2-2 TRBV4-2 - TRBD1 16 CASSRGGQGATGELFF TGTGCCAGCAGCCGGGGGGGACAGGGGGCAACCGGGGAGCTGTTTTTT
TRBJ1-1 TRBV10-3 - - 13 CAISRERDTEAFF TGTGCCATCAGTCGGGAGAGGGACACTGAAGCTTTCTTT
TRBJ1-1 TRBV5-1 - TRBD1 13 CASSSDRGAEAFF TGCGCCAGCAGTTCTGACAGGGGGGCTGAAGCTTTCTTT
TRBJ2-3 TRBV6-6 - TRBD2 13 CAGKAGGTDTQYF TGTGCCGGGAAAGCGGGGGGCACAGATACGCAGTATTTT
TRBJ2-3 TRBV5-1 - TRBD1 14 CASSFGQGPDTQYF TGCGCCAGCAGCTTCGGACAGGGTCCAGATACGCAGTATTTT
TRBJ1-1 TRBV7-6 - - 14 CASSRGGRNTEAFF TGTGCCAGCAGCCGGGGAGGGAGAAACACTGAAGCTTTCTTT
TRBJ2-7 TRBV15 - TRBD1 17 CATSRDKWDRASYEQYF TGTGCCACCAGCAGAGATAAGTGGGACAGGGCCTCCTACGAGCAGTACTTC
TRBJ1-1 TRBV5-1 - - 15 CASRDVLGGGTEAFF TGCGCCAGCAGGGACGTACTGGGGGGAGGCACTGAAGCTTTCTTT
TRBJ2-2 TRBV5-1 - TRBD2 18 CASSSRVAGGWNTGELFF TGCGCCAGCAGCTCACGCGTAGCGGGGGGCTGGAACACCGGGGAGCTGTTTTTT
TRBJ2-2 TRBV3-1/TRBV3-2 - - 16 CASSLEGGAYTGELFF TGTGCCAGCAGCCTCGAAGGGGGGGCGTACACCGGGGAGCTGTTTTTT
TRBJ2-3 TRBV27 - TRBD2 14 CASSPSGALDTQYF TGTGCCAGCAGCCCTAGCGGGGCGTTGGATACGCAGTATTTT
TRBJ2-6 TRBV18 - - 18 CASSPLADTPTGANVLTF TGTGCCAGCTCACCACTTGCAGATACACCAACTGGGGCCAACGTCCTGACTTTC
TRBJ1-5 TRBV6-5 - TRBD1 15 CASVDRGHSNQPQHF TGTGCCAGCGTTGACAGGGGTCATAGCAATCAGCCCCAGCATTTT
TRBJ1-4 TRBV6-5 once TRBD1 12 CASRQGNEKLFF TGTGCCAGCAGACAGGGGAATGAAAAACTGTTTTTT
TRBJ2-5 TRBV20-1 once - 10 CSARRETQYF TGCAGTGCTAGGCGAGAGACCCAGTACTTC
TRBJ1-1 TRBV3-1/TRBV3-2 few - 16 CASSQILRGYRTEAFF TGTGCCAGCAGCCAGATTCTCAGGGGTTATCGTACTGAAGCTTTCTTT
TRBJ1-4 TRBV10-1 - - 19 CASRSYRGGYFGPNEKLFF -
TRBJ2-1 TRBV14 few TRBD2 17 CASSPKDGLAGYNEQFF TGTGCCAGCAGCCCAAAAGACGGGCTAGCGGGGTACAATGAGCAGTTCTTC
TRBJ2-2 TRBV3-1/TRBV3-2 - - 16 CASSQVVRDATGELFF TGTGCCAGCAGCCAAGTTGTTCGGGATGCGACCGGGGAGCTGTTTTTT
TRBJ2-5 TRBV10-2 - TRBD1 15 CASTAGTGGRETQYF TGCGCCAGTACTGCCGGGACAGGGGGTAGAGAGACCCAGTACTTC
TRBJ2-7 TRBV3-1/TRBV3-2 - - 13 CASSQGSSYEQYF TGTGCCAGCAGCCAAGGCAGCTCCTACGAGCAGTACTTC